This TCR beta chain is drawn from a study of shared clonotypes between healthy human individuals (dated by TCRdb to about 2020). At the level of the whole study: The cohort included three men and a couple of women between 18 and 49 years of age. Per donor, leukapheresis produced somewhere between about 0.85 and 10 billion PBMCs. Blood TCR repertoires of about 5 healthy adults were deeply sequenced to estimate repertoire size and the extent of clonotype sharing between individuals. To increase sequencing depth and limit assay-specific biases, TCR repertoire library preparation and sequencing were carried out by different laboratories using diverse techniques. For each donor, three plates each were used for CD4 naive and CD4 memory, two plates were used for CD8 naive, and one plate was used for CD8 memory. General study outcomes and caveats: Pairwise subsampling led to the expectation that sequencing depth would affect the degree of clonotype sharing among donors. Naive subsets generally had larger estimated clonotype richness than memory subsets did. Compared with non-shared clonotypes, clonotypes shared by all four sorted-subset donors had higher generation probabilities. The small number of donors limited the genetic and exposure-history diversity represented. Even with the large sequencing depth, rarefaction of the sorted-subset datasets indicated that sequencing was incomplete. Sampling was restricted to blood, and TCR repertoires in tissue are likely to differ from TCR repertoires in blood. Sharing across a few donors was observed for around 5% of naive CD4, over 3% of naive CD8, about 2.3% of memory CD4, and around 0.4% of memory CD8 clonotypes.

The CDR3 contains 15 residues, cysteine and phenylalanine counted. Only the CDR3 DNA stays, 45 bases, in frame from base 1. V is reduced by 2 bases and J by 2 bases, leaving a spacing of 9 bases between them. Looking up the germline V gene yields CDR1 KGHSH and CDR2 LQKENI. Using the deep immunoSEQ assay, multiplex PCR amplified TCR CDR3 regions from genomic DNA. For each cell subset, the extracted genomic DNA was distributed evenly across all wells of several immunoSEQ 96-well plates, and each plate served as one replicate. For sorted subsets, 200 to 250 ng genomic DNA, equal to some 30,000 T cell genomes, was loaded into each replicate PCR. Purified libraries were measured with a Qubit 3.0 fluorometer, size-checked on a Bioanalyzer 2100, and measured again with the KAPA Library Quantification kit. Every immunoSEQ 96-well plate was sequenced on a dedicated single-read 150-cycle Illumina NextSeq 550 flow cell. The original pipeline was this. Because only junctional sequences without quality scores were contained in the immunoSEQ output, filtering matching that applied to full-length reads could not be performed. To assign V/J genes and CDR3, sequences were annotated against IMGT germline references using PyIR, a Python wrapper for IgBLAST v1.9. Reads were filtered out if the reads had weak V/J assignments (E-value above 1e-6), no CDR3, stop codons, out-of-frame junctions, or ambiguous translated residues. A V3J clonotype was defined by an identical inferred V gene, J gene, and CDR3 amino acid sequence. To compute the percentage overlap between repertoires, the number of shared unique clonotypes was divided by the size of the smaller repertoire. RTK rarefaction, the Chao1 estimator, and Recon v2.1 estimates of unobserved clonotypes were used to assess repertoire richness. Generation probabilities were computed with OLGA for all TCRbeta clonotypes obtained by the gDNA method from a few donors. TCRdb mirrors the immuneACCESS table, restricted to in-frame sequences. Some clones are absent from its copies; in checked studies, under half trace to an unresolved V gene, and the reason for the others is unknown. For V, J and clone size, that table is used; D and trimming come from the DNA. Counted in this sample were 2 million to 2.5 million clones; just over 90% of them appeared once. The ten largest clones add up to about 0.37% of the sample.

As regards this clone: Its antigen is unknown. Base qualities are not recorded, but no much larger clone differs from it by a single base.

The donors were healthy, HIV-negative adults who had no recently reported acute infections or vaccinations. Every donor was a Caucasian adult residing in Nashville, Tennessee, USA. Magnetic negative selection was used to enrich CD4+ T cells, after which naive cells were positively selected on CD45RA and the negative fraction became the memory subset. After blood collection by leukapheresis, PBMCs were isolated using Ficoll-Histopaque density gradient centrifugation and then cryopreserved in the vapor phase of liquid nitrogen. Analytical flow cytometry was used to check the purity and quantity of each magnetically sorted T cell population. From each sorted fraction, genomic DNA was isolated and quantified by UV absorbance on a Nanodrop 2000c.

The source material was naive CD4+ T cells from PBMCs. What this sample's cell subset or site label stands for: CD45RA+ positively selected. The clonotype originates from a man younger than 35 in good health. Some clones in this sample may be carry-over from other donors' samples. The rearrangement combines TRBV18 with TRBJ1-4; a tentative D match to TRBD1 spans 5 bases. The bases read TGTGCCAGCTCACCAGCTGGACACACTAATGAAAAACTGTTTTTT. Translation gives CASSPAGHTNEKLFF.